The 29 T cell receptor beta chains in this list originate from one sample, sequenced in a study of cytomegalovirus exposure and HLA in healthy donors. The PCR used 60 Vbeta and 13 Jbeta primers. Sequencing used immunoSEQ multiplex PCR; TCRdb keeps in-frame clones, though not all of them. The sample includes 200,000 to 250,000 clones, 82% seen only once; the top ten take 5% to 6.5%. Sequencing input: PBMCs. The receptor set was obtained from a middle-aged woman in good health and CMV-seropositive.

The CDR3: CASSLVATQETQYF. CDR3 nucleotides: TGTGCCAGCAGCTTAGTCGCGACTCAAGAGACCCAGTACTTC. The rearrangement joins TRBV11-3 to TRBJ2-5; D gene unclear. CDR3 length: 14 amino acids. Per germline, CDR1 SGHNT and CDR2 YENEEA. The V and J ends lost 1 base and 2 bases respectively, with 8 bases between them.

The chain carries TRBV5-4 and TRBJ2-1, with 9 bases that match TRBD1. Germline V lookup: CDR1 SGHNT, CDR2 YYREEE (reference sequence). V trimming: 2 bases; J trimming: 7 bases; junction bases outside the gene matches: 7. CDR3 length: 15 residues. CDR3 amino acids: CASSLYRDRDNEQFF. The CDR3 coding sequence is TGTGCCAGCAGCTTATACCGGGACAGGGATAATGAGCAGTTCTTC.

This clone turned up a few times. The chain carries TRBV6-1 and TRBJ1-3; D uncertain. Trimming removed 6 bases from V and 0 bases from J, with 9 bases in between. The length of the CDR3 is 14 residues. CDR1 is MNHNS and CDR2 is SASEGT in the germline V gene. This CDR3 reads CASREHTSGNTIYF. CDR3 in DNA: TGTGCCAGCAGGGAACACACCTCTGGAAACACCATATATTTT.

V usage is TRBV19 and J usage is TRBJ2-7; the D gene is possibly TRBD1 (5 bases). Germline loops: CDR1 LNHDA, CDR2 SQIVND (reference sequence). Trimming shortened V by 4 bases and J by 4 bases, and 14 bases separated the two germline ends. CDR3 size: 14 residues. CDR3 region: CASSTTASSYEQYF. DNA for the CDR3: TGTGCCAGTAGTACGACAGCTTCTTCTTACGAGCAGTACTTC.

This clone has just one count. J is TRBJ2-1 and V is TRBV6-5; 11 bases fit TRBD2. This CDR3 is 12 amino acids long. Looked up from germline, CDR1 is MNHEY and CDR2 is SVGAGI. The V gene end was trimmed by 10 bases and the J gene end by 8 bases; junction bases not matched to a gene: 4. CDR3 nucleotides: TGTGCCACTAGCGGGAGGTTCTATGAGCAGTTCTTC. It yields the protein CATSGRFYEQFF.

In DNA, the CDR3 is TGTGCCAGCAGCTTCGGGCTAGCGGGGGAAATCACCGGGGAGCTGTTTTTT. Its protein is CASSFGLAGEITGELFF. V usage is TRBV5-4 and J usage is TRBJ2-2; 10 bases are a match to TRBD2. This CDR3 is built from 17 residues. Trimming cost V 2 bases and J 4 bases; bases outside gene matches: 8. Germline V gene lookup returns CDR1 SGHNT and CDR2 YYREEE (reference sequence).

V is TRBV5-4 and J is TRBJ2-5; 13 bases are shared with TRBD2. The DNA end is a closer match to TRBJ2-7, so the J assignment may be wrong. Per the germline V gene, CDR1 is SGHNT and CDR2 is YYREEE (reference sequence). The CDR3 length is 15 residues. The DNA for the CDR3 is TGTGCCAGCAGCTCGGGGACTAGCGGGAATGACGAGCAGTACTTC. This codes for CASSSGTSGNDEQYF.

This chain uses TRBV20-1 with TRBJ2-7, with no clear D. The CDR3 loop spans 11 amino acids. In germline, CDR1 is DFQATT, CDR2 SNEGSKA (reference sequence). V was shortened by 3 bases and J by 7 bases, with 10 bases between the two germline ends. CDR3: CSASQVQEQYF. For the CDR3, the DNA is TGCAGTGCTAGTCAGGTACAAGAGCAGTACTTC.

The CDR3 nucleotides are TGTGCCAGTAGTATTTTCCAGACTGTTAATGAGCAGTTCTTC. It specifies CASSIFQTVNEQFF. V gene TRBV19 combines with J gene TRBJ2-1, with D unresolved. Germline-derived CDR1 and CDR2 are LNHDA and SQIVND (reference sequence). Between the trimmed V and J ends, which lost 3 bases and 7 bases, there was a span of 13 bases. This CDR3 region has 14 residues.

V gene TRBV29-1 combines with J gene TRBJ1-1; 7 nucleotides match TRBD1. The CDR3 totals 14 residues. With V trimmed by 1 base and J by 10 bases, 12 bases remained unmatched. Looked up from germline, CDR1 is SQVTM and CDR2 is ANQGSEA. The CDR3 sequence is CSVEVSRTGKGAFF. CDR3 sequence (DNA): TGCAGCGTTGAAGTCTCCCGGACAGGCAAGGGAGCTTTCTTT.

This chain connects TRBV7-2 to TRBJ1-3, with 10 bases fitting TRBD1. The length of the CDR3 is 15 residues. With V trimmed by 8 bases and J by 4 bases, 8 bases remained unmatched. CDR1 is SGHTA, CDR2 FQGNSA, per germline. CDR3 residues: CASSRDRGSGNTIYF. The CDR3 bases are TGTGCCAGCTCCCGGGACAGGGGTTCCGGAAACACCATATATTTT.

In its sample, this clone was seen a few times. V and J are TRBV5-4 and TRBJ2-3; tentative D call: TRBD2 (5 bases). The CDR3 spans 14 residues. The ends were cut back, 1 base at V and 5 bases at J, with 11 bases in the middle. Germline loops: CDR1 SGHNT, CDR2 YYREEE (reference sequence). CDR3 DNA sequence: TGTGCCAGCAGCTTGATCGGGGAAGAAGATACGCAGTATTTT. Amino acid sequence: CASSLIGEEDTQYF.

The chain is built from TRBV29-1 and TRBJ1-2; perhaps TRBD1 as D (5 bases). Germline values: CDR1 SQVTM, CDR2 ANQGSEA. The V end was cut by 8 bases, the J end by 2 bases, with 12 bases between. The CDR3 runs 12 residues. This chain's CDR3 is CSLKEGNYGYTF. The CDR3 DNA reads TGCAGCTTAAAGGAGGGGAACTATGGCTACACCTTC.

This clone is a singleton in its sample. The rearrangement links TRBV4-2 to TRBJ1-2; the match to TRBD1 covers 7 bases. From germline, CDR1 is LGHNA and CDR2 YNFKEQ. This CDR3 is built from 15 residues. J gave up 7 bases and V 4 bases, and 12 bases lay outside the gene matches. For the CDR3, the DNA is TGTGCCAGCAGCCTGCAAAAAGGGGGCAGGGGTGGCTACACCTTC. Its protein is CASSLQKGGRGGYTF.

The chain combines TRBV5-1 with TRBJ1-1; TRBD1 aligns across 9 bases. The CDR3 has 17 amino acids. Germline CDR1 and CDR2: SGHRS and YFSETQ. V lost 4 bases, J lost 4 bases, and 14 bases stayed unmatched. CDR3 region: CASSPIQGAIVGTEAFF. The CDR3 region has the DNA TGCGCCAGCAGCCCTATACAGGGGGCGATAGTGGGCACTGAAGCTTTCTTT. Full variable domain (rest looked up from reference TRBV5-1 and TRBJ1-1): KAGVTQTPRYLIKTRGQQVTLSCSPISGHRSVSWYQQTPGQGLQFLFEYFSETQRNKGNFPGRFSGRQFSNSRSEMNVSTLELGDSALYLCASSPIQGAIVGTEAFFGQGTRLTVV.

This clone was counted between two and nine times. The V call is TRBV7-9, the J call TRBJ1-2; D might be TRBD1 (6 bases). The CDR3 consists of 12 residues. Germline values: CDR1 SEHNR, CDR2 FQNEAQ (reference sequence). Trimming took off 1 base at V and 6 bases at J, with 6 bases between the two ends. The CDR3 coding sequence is TGTGCCAGCAGCTTAGGGACAGATGGCTACACCTTC. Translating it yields CASSLGTDGYTF.

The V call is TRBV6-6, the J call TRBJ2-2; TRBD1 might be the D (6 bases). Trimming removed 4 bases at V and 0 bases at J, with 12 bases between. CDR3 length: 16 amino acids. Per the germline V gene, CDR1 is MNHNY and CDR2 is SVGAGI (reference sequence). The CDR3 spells CASSSSDRSNTGELFF. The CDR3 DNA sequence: TGTGCCAGCAGTTCCTCCGACAGGTCGAACACCGGGGAGCTGTTTTTT.

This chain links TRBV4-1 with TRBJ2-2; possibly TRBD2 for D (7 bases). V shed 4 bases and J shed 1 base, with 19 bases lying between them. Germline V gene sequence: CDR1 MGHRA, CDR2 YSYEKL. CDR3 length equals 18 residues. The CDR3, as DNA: TGCGCCAGCAGCCGCACTCGAGGGGGGGCGGTGAACACCGGGGAGCTGTTTTTT. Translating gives CASSRTRGGAVNTGELFF.

The chain's CDR3 is CAWTGGYTGELFF. CDR3 sequence (DNA): TGTGCCTGGACAGGGGGCTACACCGGGGAGCTGTTTTTT. The chain uses TRBV30 and TRBJ2-2; 8 bases fit TRBD1. With V trimmed by 4 bases and J by 3 bases, 1 base remained unmatched. The germline V gene encodes CDR1 GTSNPN and CDR2 SVGIG (reference sequence). This CDR3 is built from 13 residues.

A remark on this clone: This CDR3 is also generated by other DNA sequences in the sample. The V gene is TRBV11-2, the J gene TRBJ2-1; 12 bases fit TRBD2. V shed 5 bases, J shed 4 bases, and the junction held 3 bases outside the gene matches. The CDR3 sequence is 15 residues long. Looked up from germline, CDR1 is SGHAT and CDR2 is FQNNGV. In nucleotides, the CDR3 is TGTGCCAGCAGCCCCGGGACTAGCGGGTACAATGAGCAGTTCTTC. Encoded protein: CASSPGTSGYNEQFF.

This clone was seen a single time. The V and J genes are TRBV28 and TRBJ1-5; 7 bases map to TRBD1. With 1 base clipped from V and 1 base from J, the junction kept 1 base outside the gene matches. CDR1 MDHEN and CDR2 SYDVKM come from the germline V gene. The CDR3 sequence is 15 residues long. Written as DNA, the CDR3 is TGTGCCAGCAGTTTATCACAGGGGAGCAATCAGCCCCAGCATTTT. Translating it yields CASSLSQGSNQPQHF.

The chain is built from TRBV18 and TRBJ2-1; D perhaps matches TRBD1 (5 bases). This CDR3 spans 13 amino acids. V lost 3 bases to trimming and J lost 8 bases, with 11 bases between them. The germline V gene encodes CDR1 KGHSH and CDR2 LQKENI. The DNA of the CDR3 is TGTGCCAGCTCACCCATAGGGGCCGATGAGCAGTTCTTC. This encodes CASSPIGADEQFF.

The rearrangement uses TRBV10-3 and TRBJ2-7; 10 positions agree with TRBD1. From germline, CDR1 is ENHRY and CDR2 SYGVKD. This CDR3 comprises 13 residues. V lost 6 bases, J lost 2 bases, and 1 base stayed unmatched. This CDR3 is CAIRGTGAYEQYF. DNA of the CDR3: TGTGCCATCAGGGGGACAGGGGCCTACGAGCAGTACTTC.

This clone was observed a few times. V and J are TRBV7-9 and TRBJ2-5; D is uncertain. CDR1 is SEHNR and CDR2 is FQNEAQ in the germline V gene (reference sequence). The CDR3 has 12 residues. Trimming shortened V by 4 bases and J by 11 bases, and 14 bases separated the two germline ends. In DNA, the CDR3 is TGTGCCAGCAGCTCCCTAGTCGAACGGCAGTACTTC. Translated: CASSSLVERQYF. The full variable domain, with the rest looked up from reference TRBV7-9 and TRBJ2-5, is DTGVSQNPRHKITKRGQNVTFRCDPISEHNRLYWYRQTLGQGPEFLTYFQNEAQLEKSRLLSDRFSAERPKGSFSTLEIQRTEQGDSAMYLCASSSLVERQYFGPGTRLLVL.

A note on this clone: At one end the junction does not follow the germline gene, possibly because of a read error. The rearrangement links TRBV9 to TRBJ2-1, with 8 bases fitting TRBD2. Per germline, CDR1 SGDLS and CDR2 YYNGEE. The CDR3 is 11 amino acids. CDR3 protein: CASSISGGLVF. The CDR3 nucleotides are TGTGCCAGCAGCATATCGGGGGGGCTGGTCTTC.

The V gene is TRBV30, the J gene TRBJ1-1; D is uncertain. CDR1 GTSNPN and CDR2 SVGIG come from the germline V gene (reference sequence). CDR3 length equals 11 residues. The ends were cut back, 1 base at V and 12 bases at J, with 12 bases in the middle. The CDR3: CAWSAVTDTFF. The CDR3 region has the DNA TGTGCCTGGAGTGCAGTAACAGATACTTTCTTT.

This chain's CDR3 is CSGGLNTEAFF. For the CDR3, the DNA is TGCAGTGGGGGCCTGAACACTGAAGCTTTCTTT. V usage is TRBV20-1 and J usage is TRBJ1-1; tentatively, D is TRBD1 (5 bases). The V gene lost 7 bases and the J gene lost 0 bases, with 6 bases spanning the gap. Germline V CDR1 and CDR2: DFQATT, SNEGSKA (reference sequence). The CDR3 length is 11 residues.

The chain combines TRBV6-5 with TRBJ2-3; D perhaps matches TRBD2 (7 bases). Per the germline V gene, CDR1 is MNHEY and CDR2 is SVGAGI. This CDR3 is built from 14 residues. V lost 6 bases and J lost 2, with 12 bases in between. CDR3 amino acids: CASRRGANTDTQYF. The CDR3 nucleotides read TGTGCCAGCAGACGGGGGGCGAACACAGATACGCAGTATTTT.

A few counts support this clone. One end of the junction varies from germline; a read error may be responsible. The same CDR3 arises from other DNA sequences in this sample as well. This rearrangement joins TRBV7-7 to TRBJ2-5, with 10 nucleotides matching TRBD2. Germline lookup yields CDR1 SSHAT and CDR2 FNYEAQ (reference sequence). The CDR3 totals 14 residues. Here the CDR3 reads CASSLEREGGPQYF. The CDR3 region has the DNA TGTGCTAGCAGCCTTGAGCGGGAGGGAGGGCCCCAGTACTTC.